This T cell receptor beta chain was captured by sequencing in a study of blood T cell repertoires in COVID-19. In the original processing: Amplification of reference gene primers provided the estimated nucleated cell counts. The method was immunoSEQ multiplex PCR; TCRdb's version includes in-frame clones alone and lacks a portion of them. V, J and clone size are those of that table, while D and trimming were read from the DNA. Of under 80,000 clones listed, over 80% are singletons. CDR1 and CDR2 (germline): MDHEN, SYDVKM. V was cut by 4 bases and J by 5 bases, with 8 bases left in between. This CDR3 has 12 residues.

The clonotype comes from a man in his 70s with acute or convalescent COVID-19. The sequenced sample consisted of peripheral blood. This rearrangement joins TRBV28 to TRBJ2-5; perhaps TRBD1 as D (5 bases). The CDR3 DNA reads TGTGCCAGCAGTTGGGGCCCGGAGACCCAGTACTTC. Amino acid sequence: CASSWGPETQYF.